Presented here are 19 T cell receptor beta chains from one specimen sequenced in a study of blood T cells in healthy people across ages (dated by TCRdb to between 2014 and 2016). Library prep was done by 5' RACE. Sequenced using an Illumina HiSeq 2500. The second PCR ran for roughly 6 to 11 cycles and used a J-beta primer mix along with a sample-barcoded 5' primer. The raw public data were reprocessed by TCRdb itself: fastp quality trimming at Q25, MiXCR clonotype calling, in-frame beta chains only. Identical CDR3 protein sequences are pooled into one entry, listed with their most common genes and DNA. The sample profile shows 590,000 or so distinct CDR3 sequences; about 30% of them were found once. Jointly, the top ten make up around 16% of the sample. Sequencing was done on a sample of blood. These receptors were obtained from a woman of 80 years or more in good health.

This clonotype has just one count. The chain links TRBV6-5 to TRBJ2-1, with a tentative D call TRBD1 (5 bases). Germline loops: CDR1 MNHEY, CDR2 SVGAGI. Between the trimmed V and J ends, which lost 2 bases and 12 bases, there was a span of 8 bases. The CDR3 contains 11 residues. The CDR3 DNA follows: TGTGCCAGCAGTTACGGGGCGAGGCAGTTCTTC. It encodes CASSYGARQFF.

Turning to this clonotype: One end of the junction does not line up with germline, which may come from a read error. V and J are TRBV7-2 and TRBJ2-1; tentatively, D is TRBD2 (5 bases). Germline CDR1 reads SGHTA; CDR2 reads FQGNSA. The CDR3 extends over 15 amino acids. CDR3 loop: CASSARIARYNEQFF. The CDR3 bases are TGTGCCAGCAGCGCGCGAATAGCGCGTTACAATGAGCAGTTCTTT.

V is TRBV3-1 and J is TRBJ2-4; 16 bases fit TRBD2. The CDR3 extends over 18 amino acids. V lost 4 bases, J lost 0 bases, and 3 bases stayed unmatched. From germline, CDR1 is LGHDT and CDR2 YNNKEL (reference sequence). Here the CDR3 DNA reads TGTGCCAGCAGCCGAGGGACTAGCGGGGGGGGAGCCAAAAACATTCAGTACTTC. Translating gives CASSRGTSGGGAKNIQYF.

The chain employs TRBV28 and TRBJ1-5, with D possibly matching TRBD1 (5 bases). This CDR3 is 13 amino acids long. Germline V lookup: CDR1 MDHEN, CDR2 SYDVKM. V was shortened by 8 bases and J by 9 bases, with 17 bases between the two germline ends. The CDR3, as DNA: TGTGCCAGCGTCGGGCAGGGTCATCGGCCCCAGCATTTT. Its translation is CASVGQGHRPQHF.

In its sample, this clonotype was seen a few times. The rearrangement joins TRBV20-1 to TRBJ1-2, with D perhaps TRBD1 (6 bases). This CDR3 comprises 13 residues. Germline CDR1 and CDR2: DFQATT and SNEGSKA (reference sequence). Trimming took 6 bases from V and 8 from J, leaving 19 bases between them. CDR3 residues: CSAPTVGAQGYTF. DNA for the CDR3: TGCAGTGCACCGACAGTGGGGGCGCAGGGCTACACCTTC.

Worth noting for this clonotype: This may come from a read error, since a much larger clone is one base off. The chain uses TRBV27 and TRBJ2-7; D gene ambiguous. V was pared by 4 bases and J by 0 bases, with 13 bases between. CDR1 and CDR2 from the germline V gene are MNHEY and SMNVEV (reference sequence). This CDR3 comprises 15 residues. The CDR3 sequence is CASSSWELVSYEQYF. The DNA of the CDR3 is TGTGCCAGCAGTTCATGGGAACTGGTCTCCTACGAGCAGTACTTC.

The V call is TRBV2, the J call TRBJ2-1; 9 bases fit TRBD2. The CDR3 is 15 residues long. Germline-derived CDR1 and CDR2 are SNHLY and FYNNEI. After removal of 4 bases from V and 7 bases from J, the junction contained 8 bases not matched to a gene. Here the CDR3 reads CASSVSLAGLNEQFF. CDR3 bases: TGTGCCAGCAGTGTGTCCCTAGCGGGGTTGAATGAGCAGTTCTTC.

This clonotype was detected many times. The rearrangement links TRBV20-1 to TRBJ1-5, with D unresolved. The CDR3 is made up of 13 amino acids. The germline V and J ends were trimmed by 3 bases and 7 bases, with 13 bases remaining between them. Germline lookup yields CDR1 DFQATT and CDR2 SNEGSKA (reference sequence). CDR3 in DNA: TGCAGTGCTAGGTACGGGATTAACCAGCCCCAGCATTTT. Translated, it gives CSARYGINQPQHF.

The V call is TRBV2, the J call TRBJ1-5; weak D call: TRBD1 (5 bases). V was shortened by 6 bases and J by 1 base, with 10 bases between the two germline ends. Germline V gene sequence: CDR1 SNHLY, CDR2 FYNNEI. CDR3 length equals 14 residues. CDR3 in amino acids: CASRPGRSNQPQHF. The CDR3 nucleotides are TGTGCCAGCAGACCAGGGAGGAGCAATCAGCCCCAGCATTTT.

The genes are TRBV27 and TRBJ2-1; TRBD2 matches 9 bases. The CDR3 has 17 amino acids. The V gene end was trimmed by 6 bases and the J gene end by 3 bases; junction bases not matched to a gene: 12. CDR1 MNHEY and CDR2 SMNVEV come from the germline V gene (reference sequence). The chain's CDR3 is CASSVLGTSRYYNEQFF. In DNA, the CDR3 is TGTGCCAGCAGCGTTTTAGGGACTAGCAGATACTACAATGAGCAGTTCTTC.

This clonotype has at least ten counts. The chain carries TRBV6-6 and TRBJ2-7, with 8 bases that match TRBD1. This CDR3 has 13 residues. CDR1 MNHNY and CDR2 SVGAGI come from the germline V gene (reference sequence). V was clipped by 6 bases and J by 10 bases; unmatched bases: 11. DNA of the CDR3: TGTGCCAGCAGCTCCTCCCGGGCAGGGGGCCAGTACTTC. It encodes CASSSSRAGGQYF.

The chain combines TRBV7-9 with TRBJ2-4; 11 bases are a match to TRBD1. V lost 5 bases, J lost 3 bases, and 3 bases stayed unmatched. CDR1 SEHNR and CDR2 FQNEAQ come from the germline V gene (reference sequence). CDR3 length: 15 amino acids. The CDR3, as DNA: TGTGCCAGCAGCACCGGGACAGGGGGCAAAAACATTCAGTACTTC. Protein: CASSTGTGGKNIQYF.

This clonotype was counted many times. This chain links TRBV30 with TRBJ2-7, with 9 bases identical to TRBD2. After removal of 2 bases from V and 7 bases from J, the junction contained 12 bases not matched to a gene. This CDR3 region has 15 residues. Per the germline V gene, CDR1 is GTSNPN and CDR2 is SVGIG (reference sequence). The CDR3 DNA follows: TGTGCCTGGAGTCGGCCCACTAGCGGGTCTAAGGAGCAGTACTTC. Translation: CAWSRPTSGSKEQYF.

This chain uses TRBV28 with TRBJ2-4; tentative D call: TRBD1 (5 bases). The DNA end is more similar to TRBJ2-7, so the J call may be wrong. Looked up from germline, CDR1 is MDHEN and CDR2 is SYDVKM. This CDR3 is 13 amino acids long. The CDR3 protein is CASSSRGHYEQYF. CDR3 sequence (DNA): TGTGCCAGCAGTTCAAGGGGTCACTACGAGCAGTACTTC.

Ten or more counts support this clonotype. This chain links TRBV6-2 or TRBV6-3 with TRBJ2-5, with unresolved D. Germline V gene data show CDR1 as MNHEY and CDR2 as SVGEGT. The CDR3 has 11 amino acids. Trimming took off 2 bases at V and 5 bases at J, with 3 bases between the two ends. In nucleotides, the CDR3 is TGTGCCAGCAGTTACGTGGAGACCCAGTACTTC. Translating gives CASSYVETQYF.

This clonotype was picked up many times. The J gene is TRBJ1-5, the V gene TRBV6-6; D unclear. The V gene's germline CDR1 is MNHNY and CDR2 SVGAGI (reference sequence). This CDR3 is 14 amino acids long. Trimming pared 2 bases from V and 3 bases from J, leaving 8 bases between. The CDR3: CASSYTTDNQPQHF. The CDR3 nucleotides read TGTGCCAGCAGTTACACCACGGACAATCAGCCCCAGCATTTT.

In regard to this clonotype: A much larger clone lies one base from this, so it may be a read error. The chain links TRBV2 to TRBJ2-1; TRBD2 matches at 12 bases. After removal of 6 bases from V and 7 bases from J, the junction contained 7 bases not matched to a gene. Germline-derived CDR1 and CDR2 are SNHLY and FYNNEI. This CDR3 has 15 residues. CDR3 amino acids: CASRPSGGAQNEQFF. In DNA, the CDR3 is TGTGCCAGCAGGCCTAGCGGGGGGGCCCAGAATGAGCAGTTCTTC.

This clonotype was found many times. V is TRBV6-1 and J is TRBJ2-5; D possibly corresponds to TRBD2 (6 bases). This CDR3 contains 15 residues. V was shortened by 0 bases and J by 1 base, with 9 bases between the two germline ends. CDR1 is MNHNS and CDR2 is SASEGT in the germline V gene. The CDR3 DNA is TGTGCCAGCAGTGAAGCGGGGGGAACCCAAGAGACCCAGTACTTC. As protein: CASSEAGGTQETQYF.

As regards this clonotype: This may be a read error, as it is one base from a much larger clone. This chain uses TRBV6-1 with TRBJ2-7, with 7 bases lining up with TRBD1. The ends lost 6 bases at V and 2 bases at J; junction bases unmatched: 4. Germline V gene data show CDR1 as MNHNS and CDR2 as SASEGT. The CDR3 spans 13 residues. CDR3: CASRVGQTYEQYF. The CDR3 DNA reads as TGTGCCAGCAGGGTGGGACAGACCTACGAGCAGTACTTC.